What follows are 25 T cell receptor beta chains derived from one specimen sequenced in a study of CD8 T cells in ankylosing spondylitis. TCRdb analysed the 5' RACE reads with MiXCR anew, one entry per CDR3 protein. The profile shows about 750,000 distinct CDR3 sequences, over 15% of them singletons. Notes on the study in general: Ankylosing spondylitis blood appeared to be characterized by a TCR beta motif of several highly homologous variants.

Their antigens are not known. Material: blood, either unsorted or a sorted T cell fraction (not recorded which). These receptors were collected from a male donor with ankylosing spondylitis.

The V and J genes are TRBV29-1 and TRBJ2-5; 10 bases align to TRBD2. The CDR3 length is 16 residues. V was pared by 1 base and J by 5 bases, with 10 bases of the junction left unmatched. Per the germline V gene, CDR1 is SQVTM and CDR2 is ANQGSEA. The CDR3 sequence: CSVEGSLAGVFETQYF. The CDR3 DNA is TGCAGCGTTGAAGGGTCCCTAGCGGGAGTGTTTGAGACCCAGTACTTC.

The V and J genes are TRBV27 and TRBJ1-1, with D maybe TRBD1 (5 bases). The CDR3 has 14 amino acids. Germline V lookup: CDR1 MNHEY, CDR2 SMNVEV (reference sequence). Between the trimmed V and J ends, which lost 6 bases and 4 bases, there was a span of 15 bases. CDR3 nucleotides: TGTGCCAGCAGGATCGAAGGGGTCAGCACTGAAGCTTTCTTT. This encodes CASRIEGVSTEAFF.

This clonotype was counted at least ten times. The rearrangement links TRBV20-1 to TRBJ2-7; 7 bases align to TRBD1. V dropped 5 bases and J dropped 5; count of bases not matched to a gene: 18. CDR3 length: 16 residues. Germline CDR1 DFQATT, CDR2 SNEGSKA (reference sequence). CDR3 in amino acids: CSASPGTAVEYDEQYF. In nucleotides, the CDR3 is TGCAGTGCTTCCCCCGGGACAGCGGTAGAGTACGACGAGCAGTACTTC.

The chain is built from TRBV12-3 or TRBV12-4 and TRBJ1-5; 7 positions agree with TRBD1. This CDR3 is built from 14 residues. After removal of 3 bases from V and 7 bases from J, the junction contained 6 bases not matched to a gene. CDR3 sequence reads: CASSFGRGQQPQHF. In DNA form, the CDR3 reads TGTGCCAGCAGTTTTGGGAGGGGGCAACAGCCCCAGCATTTT.

This clonotype was seen only a few times. The V gene is TRBV20-1, the J gene TRBJ2-5; 8 bases are shared with TRBD2. Germline trimming cut 5 bases from V and 3 bases from J; bases unmatched to any gene: 11. This CDR3 comprises 15 residues. Germline CDR1 and CDR2: DFQATT and SNEGSKA (reference sequence). The CDR3 loop reads CSAPPGGGPEETQYF. CDR3 nucleotide sequence: TGCAGTGCTCCCCCAGGCGGGGGGCCCGAAGAGACCCAGTACTTC.

This clonotype was counted only a few times. The chain combines TRBV7-9 with TRBJ2-4; unclear D gene. V was cut by 4 bases and J by 9 bases, with 13 bases left in between. The CDR3 is made up of 13 amino acids. The germline V gene has CDR1 SEHNR and CDR2 FQNEAQ (reference sequence). The CDR3 nucleotides are TGTGCCAGCAGCTCTTTTGAGGATGGCATTCAGTACTTC. Protein product: CASSSFEDGIQYF.

This chain connects TRBV25-1 to TRBJ2-5, with TRBD2 matching 9 bases. With V trimmed by 7 bases and J by 4 bases, 16 bases remained unmatched. This CDR3 has 17 amino acids. Germline V gives CDR1 MGHDK, CDR2 SYGVNS. The CDR3 reads CASTTNRGGGAPETQYF. In DNA, the CDR3 is TGTGCCAGCACCACAAACCGAGGCGGGGGGGCCCCAGAGACCCAGTACTTC.

This clonotype was recorded a few times. V usage is TRBV20-1 and J usage is TRBJ2-5; maybe TRBD2 (6 bases). This CDR3 is 11 amino acids long. The germline V gene has CDR1 DFQATT and CDR2 SNEGSKA (reference sequence). V was shortened by 8 bases and J by 4 bases, with 11 bases between the two germline ends. For the CDR3, the DNA is TGCAGTACGGGGGTCGGAGAGACCCAGTACTTC. Its protein product is CSTGVGETQYF.

V usage is TRBV5-1 and J usage is TRBJ1-6; tentatively, D is TRBD1 (5 bases). Trimming stripped 5 bases from V and 7 bases from J, with 19 bases between. Germline loops: CDR1 SGHRS, CDR2 YFSETQ. The CDR3 consists of 16 residues. DNA of the CDR3: TGCGCCAGCAGAACCAGGACGGGACCGGGGAATTCACCCCTCCACTTT. This encodes CASRTRTGPGNSPLHF.

The J gene is TRBJ2-5, the V gene TRBV9; D may correspond to TRBD1 or TRBD2 (5 bases each). CDR3 length: 13 residues. Germline V gene lookup returns CDR1 SGDLS and CDR2 YYNGEE. The V end was cut by 3 bases, the J end by 5 bases, with 11 bases between. CDR3 loop: CASSGDLGETQYF. The CDR3 DNA reads as TGTGCCAGCAGCGGGGACCTTGGGGAGACCCAGTACTTC.

The V call is TRBV6-5, the J call TRBJ2-1, with D unclear. The CDR3 extends over 13 amino acids. V was pared by 1 base and J by 6 bases, with 7 bases between. CDR1 and CDR2 from the germline V gene are MNHEY and SVGAGI. Here the CDR3 reads CASSYFGVNEQFF. CDR3 nucleotide sequence: TGTGCCAGCAGTTACTTTGGGGTCAATGAGCAGTTCTTC.

At least ten counts were recorded for this clonotype. CDR3 region: CASGEVPYEQYF. CDR3 DNA sequence: TGTGCCAGCGGGGAGGTCCCCTACGAGCAGTACTTC. The genes are TRBV12-3 or TRBV12-4 and TRBJ2-7, with D possibly matching TRBD2 (6 bases). The CDR3 covers 12 residues. The V and J ends lost 8 bases and 2 bases respectively, with 10 bases between them.

The chain couples TRBV21-1 to TRBJ2-3; the table's D call of TRBD1 was not tested on the DNA. TRBV21-1 represents a pseudogene. This CDR3 has 15 residues. The CDR3 coding sequence is TGTGCCCCAAAGGGGTGGATCGATAGCACAGATACGCAGTATTTT. Residues: CAPKGWIDSTDTQYF.

This clonotype has a handful of counts. The chain employs TRBV24-1 and TRBJ2-5, with D tentatively TRBD1 (6 bases). Germline V gene data show CDR1 as KGHDR and CDR2 as SFDVKD. This CDR3 spans 14 amino acids. Trimming cost V 2 bases and J 4 bases, with 10 bases left between them. The CDR3 bases are TGTGCCACCAGTGATTGGGCCAGGGGAGAGACCCAGTACTTC. This encodes CATSDWARGETQYF.

This chain joins TRBV5-4 and TRBJ2-5, with 7 bases identical to TRBD2. Germline V gene data show CDR1 as SGHNT and CDR2 as YYREEE (reference sequence). CDR3 length equals 14 residues. The trim removed 4 bases at V and 2 bases at J, leaving 5 bases unmatched. CDR3 region: CASSRWRGQETQYF. In DNA form, the CDR3 reads TGTGCCAGCAGCCGATGGCGGGGGCAAGAGACCCAGTACTTC.

The chain recombines TRBV11-3 with TRBJ2-7; D might be TRBD1 or TRBD2, each matching 5 bases. Germline CDR1 is SGHNT and CDR2 is YENEEA. The V end lost 0 bases, the J end lost 2 bases, and 8 bases lay between the germline ends. There are 14 residues in the CDR3. The CDR3 sequence is CASSLDWDAYEQYF. The DNA of the CDR3 is TGTGCCAGCAGCTTAGATTGGGACGCCTACGAGCAGTACTTC.

This clonotype turned up a few times. This chain links TRBV6-1 with TRBJ2-1; 8 bases are a match to TRBD1. The trim removed 6 bases at V and 0 bases at J, leaving 4 bases unmatched. CDR3 length: 15 residues. CDR1 and CDR2 from the germline V gene are MNHNS and SASEGT. The CDR3: CASRGDRSSYNEQFF. CDR3 coding DNA: TGTGCCAGCAGGGGGGACAGGAGCTCCTACAATGAGCAGTTCTTC.

This clonotype has only a few counts. The genes are TRBV27 and TRBJ2-7, with 8 nucleotides matching TRBD2. The CDR3 sequence is 14 residues long. After removal of 6 bases from V and 5 bases from J, the junction contained 9 bases not matched to a gene. Germline V gene data show CDR1 as MNHEY and CDR2 as SMNVEV (reference sequence). The CDR3 loop is CASSRGLGGHEQYF. DNA of the CDR3: TGTGCCAGCAGCCGGGGACTAGGTGGCCACGAGCAGTACTTC.

This clonotype was counted between two and nine times. The chain combines TRBV5-1 with TRBJ1-1; a weak D match, TRBD1 (5 bases). Trimming left V 4 bases short and J 0 bases short, with 19 bases between. The CDR3 is 17 amino acids. Germline CDR1 and CDR2: SGHRS and YFSETQ. CDR3 amino acids: CASSTQALGFMNTEAFF. CDR3 DNA: TGCGCCAGCAGCACACAGGCTCTTGGATTCATGAACACTGAAGCTTTCTTT.

The chain has TRBV3-1 and TRBJ2-5, with 7 bases that match TRBD2. The CDR3 runs to 17 residues. Germline trimming cut 4 bases from V and 3 bases from J; bases unmatched to any gene: 14. Germline CDR1 and CDR2: LGHDT and YNNKEL (reference sequence). As DNA, the CDR3 is TGTGCCAGCAGCCCAGACTGGCAGTGGGGGACTAAAGAGACCCAGTACTTC. Its protein product is CASSPDWQWGTKETQYF.

V is TRBV27 and J is TRBJ2-1; TRBD1 or TRBD2 may be the D gene (5 bases each). Germline CDR1 MNHEY, CDR2 SMNVEV (reference sequence). Trimming stripped 6 bases from V and 6 bases from J, with 18 bases between. The CDR3 loop spans 15 amino acids. This chain's CDR3 is CASSPGTLPTNEQFF. The CDR3 DNA sequence: TGTGCCAGCAGCCCCGGGACCCTCCCTACCAATGAGCAGTTCTTC.

The chain couples TRBV7-2 to TRBJ2-5; TRBD2 is a possible D gene (5 bases). Trimming shortened V by 5 bases and J by 5 bases, and 21 bases separated the two germline ends. Germline CDR1 SGHTA, CDR2 FQGNSA. This CDR3 contains 16 residues. The CDR3: CASSLRTLGIFETQYF. In DNA, the CDR3 is TGTGCCAGCAGCCTTCGGACTCTGGGCATTTTTGAGACCCAGTACTTC.

A word on this clonotype: Sequence at one end of the junction differs from germline and may be a read error. The chain carries TRBV7-2 and TRBJ2-3; D is possibly TRBD2 (6 bases). CDR1 is SGHTA and CDR2 is FQGNSA in the germline V gene. This CDR3 comprises 12 residues. The CDR3 region is CASSLVPREAAF. Here the CDR3 DNA reads TGTGCCAGCAGCTTAGTTCCCAGGGAGGCAGCCTTT.

This clonotype was counted between two and nine times. This sequence joins TRBV9 and TRBJ1-6; tentative D call: TRBD1 (5 bases). V was pared by 5 bases and J by 8 bases, with 14 bases between. Germline V gene data show CDR1 as SGDLS and CDR2 as YYNGEE. This CDR3 region has 14 residues. The CDR3 here is CASSWQGSDSPLHF. DNA for the CDR3: TGTGCCAGCAGTTGGCAGGGATCGGATTCACCCCTCCACTTT.

This rearrangement joins TRBV20-1 to TRBJ2-7, with 7 bases that match TRBD1. CDR3 length: 14 residues. CDR1 and CDR2 (germline): DFQATT, SNEGSKA (reference sequence). J lost 4 bases, V lost 0 bases, and 6 bases had no gene match. The CDR3 DNA sequence: TGCAGTGCTAGAGACCCGACAGGGTGGTACGAGCAGTACTTC. This codes for CSARDPTGWYEQYF.